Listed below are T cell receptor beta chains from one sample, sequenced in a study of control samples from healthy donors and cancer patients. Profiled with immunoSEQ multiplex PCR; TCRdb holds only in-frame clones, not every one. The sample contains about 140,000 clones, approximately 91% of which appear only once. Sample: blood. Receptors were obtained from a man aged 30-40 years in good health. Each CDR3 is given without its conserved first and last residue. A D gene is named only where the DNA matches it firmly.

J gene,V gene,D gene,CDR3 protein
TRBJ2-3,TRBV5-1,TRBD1,ASSIVQGARDTQY
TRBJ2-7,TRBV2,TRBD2,ASSPPSGDSYEQY
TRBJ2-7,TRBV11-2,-,ASSLAGSYEQY
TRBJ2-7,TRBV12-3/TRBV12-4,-,ASSLEGVYEQY
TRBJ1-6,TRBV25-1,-,ASSDRSGGDSPLH
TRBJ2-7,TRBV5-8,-,ASSAGRSYEQY
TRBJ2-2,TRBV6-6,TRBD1,ASSYVRGTGELF
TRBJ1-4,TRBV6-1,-,ASSENRVEKLF
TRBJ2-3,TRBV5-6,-,ASSLVQRDTQY
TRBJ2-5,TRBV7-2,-,ASRRTDYQETQY
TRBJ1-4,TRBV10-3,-,AISESIVRTEKLF
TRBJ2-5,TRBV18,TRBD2,ASSPSDSGGTQETQY
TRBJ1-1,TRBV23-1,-,ASSPFMMESEAF
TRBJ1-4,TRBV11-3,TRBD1,ASSRTGTGNEKLF
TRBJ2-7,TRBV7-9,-,ASSLDLYEQY
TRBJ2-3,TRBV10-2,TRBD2,ASSLGAGGTDTQY
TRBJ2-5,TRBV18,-,ASSSRQVETQY
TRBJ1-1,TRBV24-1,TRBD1,ATSARDSDTEAF
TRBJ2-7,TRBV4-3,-,ASSQRADYEQY
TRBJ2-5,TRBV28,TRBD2,ASSLSSGRTWRETQY
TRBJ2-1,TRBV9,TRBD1,ASSSYSGTGGRNEQF
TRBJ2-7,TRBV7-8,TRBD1,ASSPRTGFGVEQY
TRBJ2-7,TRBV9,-,ASSVDGAPWNEQY